This record concerns one TCR beta chain sequence. The conserved phenylalanine or tryptophan is not found at the CDR3 terminus, so this likely reflects a read error. It is unclear where the CDR3 begins or ends on the DNA, so no DNA is shown, and the CDR3 is as TCRdb lists it. TCR beta CDR3 regions were amplified from RNA transcripts. First-round RT-PCR with HTBI primers amplified the TCR CDR3 region. In TCRdb, the multiplex PCR reads were re-called with MiXCR into one record per CDR3 protein. Of about 570,000 distinct CDR3 sequences in the sample, about 45% were seen once. Patients were excluded for uncontrolled infection, other autoimmune disease, pregnancy or lactation. Diagnoses were established using clinical symptoms, serum thyroxine and TRAb, thyroid ultrasound and orbital computed tomography. These data come from a study of T cells in Graves' hyperthyroidism and ophthalmopathy. 12 amino acids form the CDR3, both terminal residues included.

The sequencing input was peripheral blood or thyroid tissue (not recorded which). The gene calls are TRBV12-3 or TRBV12-4 and TRBJ2-1; the table's D call of TRBD2 was not tested on the DNA. The receptor was isolated from an adult woman with Graves' disease, either hyperthyroidism or ophthalmopathy (not recorded which). The CDR3 region is CASRTGTSGRFY.